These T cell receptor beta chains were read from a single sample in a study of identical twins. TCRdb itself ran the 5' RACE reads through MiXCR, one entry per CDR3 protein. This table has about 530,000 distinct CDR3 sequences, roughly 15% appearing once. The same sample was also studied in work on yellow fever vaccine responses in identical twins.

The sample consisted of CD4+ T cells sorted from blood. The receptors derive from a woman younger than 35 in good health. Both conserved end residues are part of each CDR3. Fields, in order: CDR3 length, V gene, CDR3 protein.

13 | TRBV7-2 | CASSPTQDNEQFF
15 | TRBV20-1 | CSAAGQGGWVYEQYF
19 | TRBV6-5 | CASSFRWGRTALYNSPLHF
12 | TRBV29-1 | CSTSILGTEAFF
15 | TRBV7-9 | CASSPRTPNTGELFF
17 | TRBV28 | CASSSPSARGRQETQYF
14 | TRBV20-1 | CSAVSSGRSYEQYF
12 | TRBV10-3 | CAISEGQEKLFF
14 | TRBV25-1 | CASSEWAGPGELFF
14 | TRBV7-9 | CASSSDTSSSPLHF
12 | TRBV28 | CASRGRGDEQFF
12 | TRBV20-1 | CSATSGGNEQFF
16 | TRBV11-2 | CASSQWGLRTTDTQYF
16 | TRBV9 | CASSAGGGDGKNIQYF
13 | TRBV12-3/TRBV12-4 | CASRREGTYEQYF
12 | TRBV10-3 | CAISDRVTEAFF
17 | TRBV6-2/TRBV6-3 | CASSPLRGPTAKNIQYF
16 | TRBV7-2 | CASSRITGLAGVEQYF
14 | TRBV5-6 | CASSLARTGLALHF
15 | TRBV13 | CASSLGRDGTDTQYF
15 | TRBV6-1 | CASRQQRGGNTEAFF
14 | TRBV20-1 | CSASRGELFNEQFF
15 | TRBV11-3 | CASTRLAGGPGEQFF
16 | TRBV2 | CASSEEGGAGANVLTF
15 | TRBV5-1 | CASSLDGRAGDTEYF
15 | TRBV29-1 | CSVLLLAGVSNEQYF
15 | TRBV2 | CASSGTVIAKNIQYF
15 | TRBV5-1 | CASSLTGVTNEKLFF
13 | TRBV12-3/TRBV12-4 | CASSRPGTDTQYF
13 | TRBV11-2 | CASSLPPHNEQFF
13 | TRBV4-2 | CASSQTRTNEQFF
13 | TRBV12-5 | CASGPTGDTEAFF
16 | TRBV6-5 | CASSSRTGEGNSPLHF